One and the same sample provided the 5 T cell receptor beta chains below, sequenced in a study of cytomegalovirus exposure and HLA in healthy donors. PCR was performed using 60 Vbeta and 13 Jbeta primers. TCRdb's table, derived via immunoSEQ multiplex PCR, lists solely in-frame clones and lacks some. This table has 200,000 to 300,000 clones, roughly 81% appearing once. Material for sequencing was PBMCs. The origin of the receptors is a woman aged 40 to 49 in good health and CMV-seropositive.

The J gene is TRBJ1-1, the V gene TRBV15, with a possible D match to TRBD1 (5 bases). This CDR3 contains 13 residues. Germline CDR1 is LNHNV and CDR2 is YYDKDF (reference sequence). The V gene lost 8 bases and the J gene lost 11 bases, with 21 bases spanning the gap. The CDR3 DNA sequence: TGTGCCACCGCAGAAAATGAAGGGGCGGCTGCTTTCTTT. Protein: CATAENEGAAAFF.

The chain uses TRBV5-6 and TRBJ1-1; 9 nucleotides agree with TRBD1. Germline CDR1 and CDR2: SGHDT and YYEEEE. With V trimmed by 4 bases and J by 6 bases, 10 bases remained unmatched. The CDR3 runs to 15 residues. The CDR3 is CASSGTGGLVAEAFF. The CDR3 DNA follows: TGTGCCAGCAGCGGAACAGGGGGCTTAGTCGCTGAAGCTTTCTTT.

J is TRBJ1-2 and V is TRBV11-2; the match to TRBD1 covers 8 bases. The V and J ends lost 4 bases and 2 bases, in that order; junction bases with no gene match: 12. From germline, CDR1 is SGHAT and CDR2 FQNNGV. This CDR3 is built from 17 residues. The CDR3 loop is CASSWAPQGAVNYGYTF. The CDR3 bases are TGTGCCAGCAGCTGGGCCCCCCAGGGGGCGGTAAACTATGGCTACACCTTC. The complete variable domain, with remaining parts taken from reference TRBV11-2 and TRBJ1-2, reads EAGVAQSPRYKIIEKRQSVAFWCNPISGHATLYWYQQILGQGPKLLIQFQNNGVVDDSQLPKDRFSAERLKGVDSTLKIQPAKLEDSAVYLCASSWAPQGAVNYGYTFGSGTRLTVV.

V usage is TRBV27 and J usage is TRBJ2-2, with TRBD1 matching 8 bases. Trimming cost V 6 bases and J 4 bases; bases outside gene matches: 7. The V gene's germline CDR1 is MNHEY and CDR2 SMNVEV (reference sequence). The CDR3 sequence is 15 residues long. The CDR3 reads CASRAQGASTGELFF. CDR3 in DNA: TGTGCCAGCAGAGCTCAGGGGGCAAGCACCGGGGAGCTGTTTTTT.

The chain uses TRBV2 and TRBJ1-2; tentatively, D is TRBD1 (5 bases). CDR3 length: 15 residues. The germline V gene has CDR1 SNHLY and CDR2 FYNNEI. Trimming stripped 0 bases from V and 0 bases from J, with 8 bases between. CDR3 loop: CASSEASDTNYGYTF. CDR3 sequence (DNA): TGTGCCAGCAGTGAAGCGTCGGACACTAACTATGGCTACACCTTC.